These T cell receptor beta chains were read from a single sample in a study of blood T cells in healthy people across ages. TCRdb reanalysed the 5' RACE reads using MiXCR and keeps one entry per CDR3 protein. The sample has roughly 1,000,000 distinct CDR3 sequences, approximately 26% seen once; the top ten hold less than 0.85%. The data also belong to a second study, concerning T cells of mothers and their children.

Sample: blood. These receptors were taken from a girl aged 2 to 9 in good health. The CDR3 runs from the conserved cysteine through the conserved F or W. The order of the fields is V gene, J gene, CDR3 protein.

V gene: TRBV9; J gene: TRBJ2-1; CDR3 protein: CASSVGSGRRNNEQFF
V gene: TRBV7-2; J gene: TRBJ2-7; CDR3 protein: CASSFSLAREQYF
V gene: TRBV11-2; J gene: TRBJ2-7; CDR3 protein: CASSLNGGGEPEQYF
V gene: TRBV28; J gene: TRBJ2-2; CDR3 protein: CASSFGVTGELFF
V gene: TRBV5-5; J gene: TRBJ2-3; CDR3 protein: CASSLIGTGTGDTQYF
V gene: TRBV9; J gene: TRBJ1-5; CDR3 protein: CASGGTGRHQPQHF
V gene: TRBV20-1; J gene: TRBJ1-1; CDR3 protein: CSAPGTGGVLGEAFF
V gene: TRBV9; J gene: TRBJ2-7; CDR3 protein: CASSPNEQYF
V gene: TRBV9; J gene: NA; CDR3 protein: CASSVGTKYEQYF
V gene: TRBV9; J gene: TRBJ1-4; CDR3 protein: CASSVSGADEKLFF
V gene: TRBV5-6; J gene: TRBJ2-1; CDR3 protein: CASLPRLVRHEQFF
V gene: TRBV29-1; J gene: TRBJ2-1; CDR3 protein: CSFSLNGDEQFF
V gene: TRBV4-2; J gene: TRBJ1-4; CDR3 protein: CASSQAPGDYEKLFF
V gene: TRBV25-1; J gene: TRBJ1-1; CDR3 protein: CASSDGIMNTEAFF
V gene: TRBV4-1; J gene: TRBJ2-4; CDR3 protein: CASSQDSGGIQYF
V gene: TRBV9; J gene: TRBJ2-7; CDR3 protein: CASSRGQGPSYEQYF
V gene: TRBV28; J gene: TRBJ2-7; CDR3 protein: CASSPRQLYEQYF
V gene: TRBV6-1; J gene: TRBJ1-4; CDR3 protein: CASSEVAGGFYEKLFF
V gene: TRBV5-1; J gene: TRBJ2-5; CDR3 protein: CASSLDAFQETQYF
V gene: TRBV29-1; J gene: NA; CDR3 protein: CSVESRTQQFF
V gene: TRBV12-3/TRBV12-4; J gene: TRBJ1-5; CDR3 protein: CASSWTPSNQPQHF
V gene: TRBV24-1; J gene: TRBJ2-5; CDR3 protein: CATSGGGAIQETQYF
V gene: TRBV24-1; J gene: TRBJ2-3; CDR3 protein: CATTRQGTDTQYF
V gene: TRBV9; J gene: TRBJ2-3; CDR3 protein: CASSDSGRDTQYF
V gene: TRBV12-3/TRBV12-4; J gene: TRBJ1-4; CDR3 protein: CASSSLRQGSEKLFF
V gene: TRBV7-8; J gene: TRBJ1-1; CDR3 protein: CVSSFPQTVGTEAFF
V gene: TRBV6-5; J gene: TRBJ1-5; CDR3 protein: CASRPEGQGQPQHF
V gene: TRBV4-1; J gene: NA; CDR3 protein: CASSQDHDGGGKETQYF
V gene: TRBV7-2; J gene: TRBJ2-1; CDR3 protein: CASSPIAGDVYNEQFF
V gene: TRBV18; J gene: TRBJ1-1; CDR3 protein: CASWGLRRNTEAFF
V gene: TRBV12-3/TRBV12-4; J gene: NA; CDR3 protein: CASSPVDGFSYEQYF
V gene: TRBV7-2; J gene: TRBJ2-3; CDR3 protein: CADEFTDTQYF
V gene: TRBV4-1; J gene: TRBJ2-2; CDR3 protein: CASSHPGQATGELFF
V gene: TRBV5-1; J gene: TRBJ1-1; CDR3 protein: CASSLKTGTMNTEAFF
V gene: TRBV5-1; J gene: TRBJ2-1; CDR3 protein: CASSLGGTQANEQFF
V gene: TRBV11-3; J gene: TRBJ1-1; CDR3 protein: CASSSRRGTTEAFF
V gene: TRBV27; J gene: TRBJ2-5; CDR3 protein: CASSSITVETQYF
V gene: TRBV5-8; J gene: TRBJ2-5; CDR3 protein: CASSSGLGVGETQYF
V gene: TRBV20-1; J gene: TRBJ1-5; CDR3 protein: CSVRGSFGSNQPQHF
V gene: TRBV29-1; J gene: TRBJ2-7; CDR3 protein: CSVAQGVGGVYEQYF
V gene: TRBV21-1; J gene: TRBJ2-6; CDR3 protein: CASSKGDSSYSGANVLTF
V gene: TRBV11-3; J gene: TRBJ2-7; CDR3 protein: CASSLGPMAIYEQYF
V gene: TRBV20-1; J gene: TRBJ2-2; CDR3 protein: CSARVTGQGLTGELFF
V gene: TRBV7-7; J gene: TRBJ2-5; CDR3 protein: CASSLRGLKETQYF
V gene: TRBV6-6; J gene: TRBJ2-7; CDR3 protein: CASSYSATGQDEQYF
V gene: TRBV6-5; J gene: TRBJ2-5; CDR3 protein: CASSSGTGLWETQYF
V gene: TRBV6-5; J gene: TRBJ2-2; CDR3 protein: CASSYPPSRNTGELFF
V gene: TRBV5-1; J gene: TRBJ2-1; CDR3 protein: CASSPGVKGPIYREQFF
V gene: TRBV14; J gene: TRBJ2-3; CDR3 protein: CASSPLLRYTDTQYF
V gene: TRBV6-5; J gene: TRBJ1-1; CDR3 protein: CASSYPAGGAEAFF